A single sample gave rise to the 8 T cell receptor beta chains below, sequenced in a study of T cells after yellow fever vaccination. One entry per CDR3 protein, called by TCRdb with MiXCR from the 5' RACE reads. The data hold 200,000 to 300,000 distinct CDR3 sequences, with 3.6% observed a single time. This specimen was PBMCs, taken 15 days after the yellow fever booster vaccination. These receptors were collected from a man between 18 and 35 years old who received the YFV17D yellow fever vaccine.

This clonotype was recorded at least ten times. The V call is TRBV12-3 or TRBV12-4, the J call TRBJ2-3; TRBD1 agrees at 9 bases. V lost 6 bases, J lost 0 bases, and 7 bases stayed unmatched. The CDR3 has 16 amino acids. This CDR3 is CASSRRDRASTDTQYF. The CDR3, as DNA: TGTGCCAGCAGCCGTCGGGACAGGGCCAGCACAGATACGCAGTATTTT.

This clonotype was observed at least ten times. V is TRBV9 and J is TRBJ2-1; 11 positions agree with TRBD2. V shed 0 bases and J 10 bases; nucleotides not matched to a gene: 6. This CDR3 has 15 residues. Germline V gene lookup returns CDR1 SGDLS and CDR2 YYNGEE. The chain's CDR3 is CASSVGSGGASEQFF. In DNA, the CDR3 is TGTGCCAGCAGCGTAGGTAGCGGGGGGGCCAGCGAGCAGTTCTTC.

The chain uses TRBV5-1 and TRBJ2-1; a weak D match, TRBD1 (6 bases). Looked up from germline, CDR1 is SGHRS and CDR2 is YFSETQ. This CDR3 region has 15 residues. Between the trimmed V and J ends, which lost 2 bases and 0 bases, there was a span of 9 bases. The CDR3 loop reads CASSFSQGSYNEQFF. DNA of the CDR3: TGCGCCAGCAGCTTCTCACAGGGCTCCTACAATGAGCAGTTCTTC.

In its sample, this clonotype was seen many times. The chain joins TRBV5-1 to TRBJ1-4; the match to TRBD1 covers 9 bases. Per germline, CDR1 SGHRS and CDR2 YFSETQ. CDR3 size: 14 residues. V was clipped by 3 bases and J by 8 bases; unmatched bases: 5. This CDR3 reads CASSWGQGEEKLFF. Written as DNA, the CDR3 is TGCGCCAGCAGCTGGGGACAGGGTGAGGAAAAACTGTTTTTT.

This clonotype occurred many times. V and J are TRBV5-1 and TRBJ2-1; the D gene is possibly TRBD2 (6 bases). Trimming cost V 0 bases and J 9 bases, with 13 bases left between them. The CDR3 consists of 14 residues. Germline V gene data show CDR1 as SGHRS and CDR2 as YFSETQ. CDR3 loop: CASSLGSGVSEQFF. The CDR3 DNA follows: TGCGCCAGCAGCTTGGGATCGGGGGTGAGTGAGCAGTTCTTC.

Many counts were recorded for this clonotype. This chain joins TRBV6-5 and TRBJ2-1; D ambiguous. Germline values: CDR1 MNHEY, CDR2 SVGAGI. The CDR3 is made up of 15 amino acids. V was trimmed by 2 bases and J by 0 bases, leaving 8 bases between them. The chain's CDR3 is CASSYALSSYNEQFF. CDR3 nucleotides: TGTGCCAGCAGTTACGCCTTGAGCTCCTACAATGAGCAGTTCTTC.

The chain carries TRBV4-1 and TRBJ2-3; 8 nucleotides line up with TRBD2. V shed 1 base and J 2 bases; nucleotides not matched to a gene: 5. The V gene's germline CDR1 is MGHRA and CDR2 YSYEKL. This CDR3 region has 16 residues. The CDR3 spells CASSQGGAGDTDTQYF. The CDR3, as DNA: TGCGCCAGCAGCCAAGGGGGAGCGGGGGACACAGATACGCAGTATTTT.

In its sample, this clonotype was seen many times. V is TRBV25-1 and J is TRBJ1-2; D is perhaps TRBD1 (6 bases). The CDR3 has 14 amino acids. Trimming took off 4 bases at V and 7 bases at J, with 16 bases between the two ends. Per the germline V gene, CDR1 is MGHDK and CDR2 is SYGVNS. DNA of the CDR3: TGTGCCAGCAGTGCCCCCGGGACACTCTTTGGCTACACCTTC. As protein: CASSAPGTLFGYTF.